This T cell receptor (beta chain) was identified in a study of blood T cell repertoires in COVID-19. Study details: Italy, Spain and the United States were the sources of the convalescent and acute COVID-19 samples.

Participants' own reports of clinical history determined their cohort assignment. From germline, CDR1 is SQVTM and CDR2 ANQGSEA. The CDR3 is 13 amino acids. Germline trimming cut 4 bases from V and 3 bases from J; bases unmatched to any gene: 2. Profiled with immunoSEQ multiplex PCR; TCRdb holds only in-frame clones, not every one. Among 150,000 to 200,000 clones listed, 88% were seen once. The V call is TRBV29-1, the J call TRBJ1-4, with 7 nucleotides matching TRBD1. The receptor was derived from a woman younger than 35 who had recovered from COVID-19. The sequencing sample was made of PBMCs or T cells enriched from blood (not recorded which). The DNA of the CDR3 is TGCAGCGTTGGACAGGGTCCTAATGAAAAACTGTTTTTT. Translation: CSVGQGPNEKLFF.